The T cell receptor (beta chain) described here comes from a study of identical twins. Study results and caveats: Beta clonotypes that were abundant in cord blood contained fewer insertions, a pattern absent from memory repertoires.

TCRdb re-derived calls from the 5' RACE reads in MiXCR, one entry per CDR3 protein. The sample records 310,000 or so distinct CDR3 sequences, about 8.9% being singletons. This clonotype was picked up a small number of times. The antigen is not known. The germline V gene encodes CDR1 SNHLY and CDR2 FYNNEI. Trimming shortened V by 4 bases and J by 6 bases, and 10 bases separated the two germline ends. The length of the CDR3 is 13 residues. This sample also appeared in a second study, on yellow fever vaccine responses in identical twins.

The source material was memory (CD45RO+) T cells sorted from blood. V and J are TRBV2 and TRBJ1-5; D uncertain. The sequence came from a woman aged 18-29 years in good health. In DNA, the CDR3 is TGTGCCAGCAGTGTCAGGTGGGGTCAGCCCCAGCATTTT. It is translated as CASSVRWGQPQHF. The entire variable domain, with the rest obtained from reference TRBV2 and TRBJ1-5, is as follows: EPEVTQTPSHQVTQMGQEVILRCVPISNHLYFYWYRQILGQKVEFLVSFYNNEISEKSEIFDDQFSVERPDGSNFTLKIRSTKLEDSAMYFCASSVRWGQPQHFGDGTRLSIL.